The 8 T cell receptor beta chains in this list originate from one sample, sequenced in a study of T-cell memory formation after mild COVID-19. TCRdb reanalysed the 5' RACE reads using MiXCR and keeps one entry per CDR3 protein. Here the sample spans 350,000 to 500,000 distinct CDR3 sequences, less than 25% being singletons. The sample comprised PBMCs or a T cell subset sorted from them (not recorded which). All receptors derive from an adult woman who had mild COVID-19 (a few samples of this study predate the infection). Cell type and time point are not known.

The chain is built from TRBV5-6 and TRBJ2-3; D call uncertain. The CDR3 totals 13 residues. The germline gives CDR1 SGHDT, CDR2 YYEEEE. V was shortened by 3 bases and J by 7 bases, with 12 bases between the two germline ends. Here the CDR3 reads CASSYSPVNTQYF. CDR3 DNA sequence: TGTGCCAGCAGCTATTCTCCCGTTAATACGCAGTATTTT.

The CDR3 DNA reads TGCAGCGTTTATTCTAGCTATGGCTACACCTTC. This sequence encodes CSVYSSYGYTF. The chain is built from TRBV29-1 and TRBJ1-2; D is uncertain. Per germline, CDR1 SQVTM and CDR2 ANQGSEA. This CDR3 contains 11 residues. V lost 5 bases and J 4 bases, leaving 8 bases between the germline ends.

The rearrangement joins TRBV5-1 to TRBJ2-1; D gene uncertain. V lost 2 bases to trimming and J lost 0 bases, with 12 bases between them. CDR3 size: 16 residues. Germline-derived CDR1 and CDR2 are SGHRS and YFSETQ. For the CDR3, the DNA is TGCGCCAGCAGCTTTCGGGTCGGTAGCTCCTACAATGAGCAGTTCTTC. Its protein is CASSFRVGSSYNEQFF.

The chain links TRBV10-3 to TRBJ2-3; D is unresolved. This CDR3 region has 13 residues. Between the trimmed V and J ends, which lost 4 bases and 4 bases, there was a span of 9 bases. CDR1 and CDR2 from the germline V gene are ENHRY and SYGVKD. CDR3 bases: TGTGCCATCAGTGCGGTCTGGGCAGATACGCAGTATTTT. This gives the protein CAISAVWADTQYF.

V and J are TRBV11-3 and TRBJ2-6; D unresolved. This CDR3 spans 14 amino acids. Between the trimmed V and J ends, which lost 7 bases and 2 bases, there was a span of 9 bases. CDR1 is SGHNT, CDR2 YENEEA, per germline. The CDR3 nucleotides are TGTGCCAGCACTTCGGGTGCTGGGGCCAACGTCCTGACTTTC. Translated, it gives CASTSGAGANVLTF.

This sequence joins TRBV30 and TRBJ1-2; D is uncertain. Trimming stripped 1 base from V and 3 bases from J, with 3 bases between. The CDR3 consists of 11 residues. The germline CDR1 and CDR2 sequences are GTSNPN and SVGIG (reference sequence). The CDR3 here is CAWSGYYGYTF. CDR3 DNA: TGTGCCTGGAGTGGGTACTATGGCTACACCTTC.

This clonotype occurred a few times. The V gene is TRBV5-1, the J gene TRBJ2-3; 8 bases line up with TRBD2. Germline assignment: CDR1 SGHRS and CDR2 YFSETQ. This CDR3 contains 16 residues. Unmatched junction bases numbered 5, after V lost 1 base and J lost 1 base. CDR3 sequence reads: CASSLFGLAGTDTQYF. CDR3 DNA: TGCGCCAGCAGCTTGTTCGGACTAGCAGGCACAGATACGCAGTATTTT.

This clonotype was seen only a few times. The gene calls are TRBV5-1 and TRBJ2-7, with D tentatively TRBD1 or TRBD2 (5 bases each). The CDR3 is 15 residues long. V lost 3 bases and J lost 3, with 16 bases in between. Germline V gene data show CDR1 as SGHRS and CDR2 as YFSETQ. Here the CDR3 DNA reads TGCGCCAGCAGCTCACGGGACGTTGGAGACTACGAGCAGTACTTC. This translates into CASSSRDVGDYEQYF.